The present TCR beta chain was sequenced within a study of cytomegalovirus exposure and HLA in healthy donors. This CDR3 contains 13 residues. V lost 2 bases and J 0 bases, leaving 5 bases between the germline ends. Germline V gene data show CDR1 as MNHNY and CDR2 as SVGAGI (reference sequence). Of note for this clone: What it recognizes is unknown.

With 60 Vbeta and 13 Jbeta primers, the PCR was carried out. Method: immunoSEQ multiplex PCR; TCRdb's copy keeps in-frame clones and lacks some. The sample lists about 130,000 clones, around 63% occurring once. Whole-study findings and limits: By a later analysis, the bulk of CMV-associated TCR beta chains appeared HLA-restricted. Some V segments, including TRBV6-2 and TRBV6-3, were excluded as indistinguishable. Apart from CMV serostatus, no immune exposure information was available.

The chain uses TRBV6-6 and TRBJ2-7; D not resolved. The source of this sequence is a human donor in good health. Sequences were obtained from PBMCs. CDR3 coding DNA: TGTGCCAGCAGTTACGAGAGCTCCTACGAGCAGTACTTC. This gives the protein CASSYESSYEQYF.